The rows below give T cell receptor beta chains drawn from one sample of a study of cytomegalovirus exposure and HLA in healthy donors. The protocol was immunoSEQ multiplex PCR, while the TCRdb copy is restricted to in-frame clones and leaves out a portion. The sample holds approximately 100,000 clones; roughly 79% are singletons and the top ten take about 5%. The sequencing input was PBMCs. These TCRs come from a woman between 40 and 55 years old in good health and CMV-seronegative. The CDR3 runs from the conserved cysteine through the conserved F or W. The order of the fields is D gene, V gene, J gene, clone size, CDR3 protein, CDR3 DNA. D genes are given only for firm matches. Rows give clone size only sometimes, using once, few, many, or a class for an expanded clone.

TRBD1	TRBV19	TRBJ2-5	NA	CASSIRDRQETQYF	TGTGCCAGTAGTATCCGGGACAGACAAGAGACCCAGTACTTC
NA	TRBV5-6	TRBJ1-3	few	CASSFGQGNTIYF	TGTGCCAGCAGCTTCGGACAGGGAAACACCATATATTTT
TRBD1	TRBV10-3	TRBJ1-1	NA	CAISDRGMAEAFF	TGTGCCATCAGCGACAGGGGAATGGCTGAAGCTTTCTTT
TRBD2	TRBV30	TRBJ2-1	NA	CAWSPPPTSGNEQFF	TGTGCCTGGAGTCCGCCCCCGACTAGCGGTAATGAGCAGTTCTTC
TRBD2	TRBV5-4	TRBJ2-7	NA	CASSLGLAGAGDEQYF	TGTGCCAGCAGCTTGGGGCTAGCGGGGGCCGGAGACGAGCAGTACTTC
TRBD2	TRBV25-1	TRBJ2-5	NA	CASSELRGEETQYF	TGTGCCAGCAGTGAGCTGCGGGGGGAGGAGACCCAGTACTTC
TRBD1	TRBV4-2	TRBJ1-5	few	CASSQVEGAKQPQHF	TGTGCCAGCAGCCAAGTCGAGGGGGCAAAGCAGCCCCAGCATTTT
NA	TRBV6-5	TRBJ1-2	NA	CASGGQGRGTHGYTF	TGTGCCAGCGGGGGTCAGGGCAGGGGAACCCATGGCTACACCTTC
TRBD2	TRBV4-3	TRBJ2-1	NA	CASSQSPSGGTYNEQFF	TGCGCCAGCAGCCAATCCCCTAGCGGGGGGACCTACAATGAGCAGTTCTTC
TRBD1	TRBV7-6	TRBJ2-5	NA	CASSGDRRFGQETQYF	TGTGCCAGCAGCGGGGACAGGCGGTTCGGCCAAGAGACCCAGTACTTC
NA	TRBV6-1	TRBJ2-1	NA	CASSEATGLYNEQFF	TGTGCCAGCAGTGAAGCGACAGGATTGTACAATGAGCAGTTCTTC
NA	TRBV5-4	TRBJ1-2	NA	CASSLLSGASYGYTF	TGTGCCAGCAGCTTGCTCTCAGGGGCGAGTTATGGCTACACCTTC
TRBD1	TRBV7-6	TRBJ2-7	NA	CASSHRGDEQYF	TGTGCCAGCAGCCACAGGGGTGACGAGCAGTACTTC
NA	TRBV27	TRBJ1-1	NA	CASSDQGYTEAFF	TGTGCCAGCAGTGACCAGGGGTACACTGAAGCTTTCTTT
TRBD1	TRBV5-8	TRBJ1-1	NA	CASSLDLGDREIYLEAFF	TGTGCCAGCAGCTTGGACTTAGGGGACAGGGAGATTTATTTAGAAGCTTTCTTT
NA	TRBV7-6	TRBJ1-6	few	CASRTNSNSPLHF	TGTGCCAGCAGGACAAACAGTAATTCACCCCTCCACTTT
TRBD1	TRBV6-6	TRBJ1-2	NA	CASSYSRTGGSYTF	TGTGCCAGCAGTTACTCGAGGACAGGGGGAAGCTACACCTTC
TRBD1	TRBV5-1	TRBJ1-6	NA	CASSPGTANSPLHF	TGCGCCAGCAGTCCCGGGACAGCTAATTCACCCCTCCACTTT
NA	TRBV6-1	TRBJ1-1	NA	CASSVSVVNTEAFF	TGTGCCAGCAGTGTTTCAGTCGTGAACACTGAAGCTTTCTTT
NA	TRBV19	TRBJ1-1	NA	CASSSQASLNTEAFF	TGTGCCAGTAGTTCCCAGGCCTCCTTGAACACTGAAGCTTTCTTT
NA	TRBV29-1	TRBJ1-2	once	CSVERSARGGYTF	TGCAGCGTTGAAAGGTCGGCCAGAGGGGGCTACACCTTC
NA	TRBV5-8	TRBJ2-7	NA	CASSTRVSYEQYF	TGTGCCAGCAGCACACGGGTCTCCTACGAGCAGTACTTC
NA	TRBV18	TRBJ1-1	once	CASSPDRSEAFF	TGTGCCAGCTCACCAGACAGGAGTGAAGCTTTCTTT
TRBD1	TRBV30	TRBJ2-2	few	CAWSSRDRAATGELFF	TGTGCCTGGAGTTCTCGGGACAGGGCGGCTACCGGGGAGCTGTTTTTT
TRBD2	TRBV2	TRBJ2-1	NA	CASTSGLAGGGDEQFF	TGTGCCAGCACTAGCGGACTAGCGGGGGGAGGAGATGAGCAGTTCTTC
NA	TRBV5-6	TRBJ2-1	NA	CASSLFYEQFF	TGTGCCAGCAGCTTGTTCTATGAGCAGTTCTTC
NA	TRBV6-5	TRBJ2-2	once	CASKGSGNTGELFF	TGTGCCAGCAAGGGGTCGGGTAACACCGGGGAGCTGTTTTTT
TRBD1	TRBV2	TRBJ1-1	NA	CASSDGTANTEAFF	TGTGCCAGCAGTGACGGGACAGCGAACACTGAAGCTTTCTTT
TRBD2	TRBV7-8	TRBJ2-3	NA	CASSLRQAATILAGGMTDTQYF	TGTGCCAGCAGCCTGAGACAGGCGGCCACCATACTAGCGGGGGGTATGACAGATACGCAGTATTTT
NA	TRBV4-2	TRBJ2-7	once	CASSQEGGRGAYEQYF	TGTGCCAGCAGCCAAGAGGGTGGCAGGGGAGCCTACGAGCAGTACTTC
NA	TRBV7-2	TRBJ2-2	NA	CASSLIKLETGELFF	TGTGCCAGCAGCTTAATCAAACTAGAAACCGGGGAGCTGTTTTTT
NA	TRBV7-9	TRBJ1-1	NA	CASSLNGEGGAEAFF	TGTGCCAGCAGCTTAAATGGAGAGGGTGGGGCTGAAGCTTTCTTT
NA	TRBV6-5	TRBJ2-1	few	CASSGGGGAHNEQFF	TGTGCCAGCTCAGGGGGCGGGGGGGCCCACAATGAGCAGTTCTTC
NA	TRBV7-6	TRBJ2-1	NA	CASSHQGDEQFF	TGTGCCAGCAGTCACCAAGGGGATGAGCAGTTCTTC
NA	TRBV13	TRBJ2-7	NA	CASSSDSSSYEQYF	TGTGCCAGCAGCTCAGACAGTAGCTCCTACGAGCAGTACTTC